The 29 T cell receptor beta chains presented below share a single source sample, sequenced in a study of T cell responses to AZD1222 COVID-19 vaccine. Data came from immunoSEQ multiplex PCR; TCRdb stores just in-frame clones and leaves some out. The data contain fewer than 110,000 clones, over 75% of them singletons. This specimen consisted of peripheral blood, obtained on day 0 of AZD1222 vaccination. The origin of the receptors is an adult in good health.

V usage is TRBV4-3 and J usage is TRBJ1-1; TRBD1 is a possible D gene (6 bases). This CDR3 is built from 15 residues. From germline, CDR1 is LGHNA and CDR2 YSLEER. V lost 2 bases to trimming and J lost 4 bases, with 14 bases between them. In nucleotides, the CDR3 is TGCGCCAGCAGCCAACAATTGACAGGAGGCACTGAAGCTTTCTTT. It is translated as CASSQQLTGGTEAFF.

V is TRBV6-5 and J is TRBJ1-3; D gene uncertain. Per the germline V gene, CDR1 is MNHEY and CDR2 is SVGAGI. Trimming pared 5 bases from V and 0 bases from J, leaving 8 bases between. This CDR3 is built from 14 residues. DNA for the CDR3: TGTGCCAGCAGTCGCCTAGACTCTGGAAACACCATATATTTT. This encodes CASSRLDSGNTIYF.

The CDR3 sequence: CAWVPGSTEAFF. CDR3 sequence (DNA): TGTGCCTGGGTACCAGGGAGTACTGAAGCTTTCTTT. The chain recombines TRBV30 with TRBJ1-1; TRBD1 is a possible D gene (5 bases). The CDR3 runs to 12 residues. Germline assignment: CDR1 GTSNPN and CDR2 SVGIG (reference sequence). V was shortened by 5 bases and J by 5 bases, with 12 bases between the two germline ends. The complete variable domain, with remaining parts taken from reference TRBV30 and TRBJ1-1, reads SQTIHQWPATLVQPVGSPLSLECTVEGTSNPNLYWYRQAAGRGLQLLFYSVGIGQISSEVPQNLSASRPQDRQFILSSKKLLLSDSGFYLCAWVPGSTEAFFGQGTRLTVV.

The genes are TRBV7-2 and TRBJ2-1; possibly TRBD2 for D (6 bases). The V end lost 2 bases, the J end lost 0 bases, and 8 bases lay between the germline ends. CDR1 and CDR2 (germline): SGHTA, FQGNSA. The CDR3 is 15 residues long. The CDR3 DNA reads TGTGCCAGCAGCTTACGGGGGACCTCCTACAATGAGCAGTTCTTC. Translating it yields CASSLRGTSYNEQFF.

This chain links TRBV28 with TRBJ2-1; D remains ambiguous. In germline, CDR1 is MDHEN, CDR2 SYDVKM. CDR3 length equals 15 residues. The V gene lost 7 bases and the J gene lost 0 bases, with 13 bases spanning the gap. The chain's CDR3 is CASNLFGDSYNEQFF. Here the CDR3 DNA reads TGTGCCAGCAATCTCTTTGGGGACTCCTACAATGAGCAGTTCTTC.

This sequence joins TRBV6-5 and TRBJ1-1; TRBD1 matches 11 bases. This CDR3 has 14 amino acids. Germline V gene data show CDR1 as MNHEY and CDR2 as SVGAGI. Trimming removed 2 bases from V and 5 bases from J; junction bases left unmatched: 1. In DNA, the CDR3 is TGTGCCAGCAGTTACGGGACAGGGGGGACTGAAGCTTTCTTT. Translating it yields CASSYGTGGTEAFF.

This clone was observed once. The chain joins TRBV18 to TRBJ2-7, with D hard to call. V lost 3 bases and J 0 bases, leaving 9 bases between the germline ends. Germline CDR1 and CDR2: KGHSH and LQKENI. CDR3 size: 14 residues. CDR3 loop: CASSPLGTSYEQYF. The CDR3 bases are TGTGCCAGCTCACCGTTAGGCACCTCCTACGAGCAGTACTTC.

The V and J genes are TRBV11-2 and TRBJ2-5, with 8 bases lining up with TRBD2. Germline CDR1 SGHAT, CDR2 FQNNGV. Losses at the gene ends were 8 bases for V and 5 bases for J; bases not matched to a gene: 13. This CDR3 comprises 15 residues. CDR3 nucleotides: TGTGCCAGCCGACTCGGGGGACTAGGGAGGGAGACCCAGTACTTC. Amino acids: CASRLGGLGRETQYF.

V usage is TRBV6-4 and J usage is TRBJ1-6, with D hard to call. Trimming stripped 2 bases from V and 6 bases from J, with 5 bases between. CDR1 is MRHNA, CDR2 SNTAGT, per germline. This CDR3 is 13 amino acids long. For the CDR3, the DNA is TGTGCCAGCAGTGACGAGGGTAATTCACCCCTCCACTTT. Translation gives CASSDEGNSPLHF.

This clone was seen a single time. V is TRBV6-6 and J is TRBJ2-6; 8 bases fit TRBD2. The J segment lost 0 bases and the V segment lost 5 bases, leaving 6 bases of the junction unmatched. The CDR3 covers 17 residues. CDR1 MNHNY and CDR2 SVGAGI come from the germline V gene (reference sequence). Here the CDR3 reads CASSHLAGTSGANVLTF. Here the CDR3 DNA reads TGTGCCAGCAGTCATCTAGCGGGCACCTCTGGGGCCAACGTCCTGACTTTC.

This clone ranks as medium-sized (0.01 to 0.1%). The chain carries TRBV3-1 (or the pseudogene TRBV3-2) and TRBJ1-1, with D unclear. The germline CDR1 and CDR2 sequences are LGHDT and YNNKEL (reference sequence). V shed 6 bases and J shed 1 base, with 12 bases lying between them. There are 14 residues in the CDR3. This CDR3 reads CASSLRSENTEAFF. CDR3 DNA: TGTGCCAGCAGTCTCAGGAGTGAGAACACTGAAGCTTTCTTT.

The chain carries TRBV19 and TRBJ2-1, with D perhaps matching TRBD2 (7 bases). Trimming took 10 bases from V and 9 from J, leaving 19 bases between them. Germline values: CDR1 LNHDA, CDR2 SQIVND (reference sequence). This CDR3 is built from 13 residues. CDR3 coding DNA: TGTGCCACCAAGGTGGAGGGGGGGATTGAGCAGTTCTTC. This translates into CATKVEGGIEQFF.

The rearrangement links TRBV24-1 to TRBJ2-7, with TRBD1 identical over 11 bases. Looked up from germline, CDR1 is KGHDR and CDR2 is SFDVKD. CDR3 length: 17 amino acids. V dropped 3 bases and J dropped 1; count of bases not matched to a gene: 7. The CDR3 region is CATSDGGGTGGSYEQYF. The CDR3 bases are TGTGCCACCAGTGATGGGGGCGGGACAGGGGGGTCCTACGAGCAGTACTTC.

This chain's CDR3 is CASRPGAGYGYTF. CDR3 sequence (DNA): TGTGCCAGCCGGCCGGGGGCAGGGTATGGCTACACCTTC. The chain employs TRBV28 and TRBJ1-2, with D perhaps TRBD1 (6 bases). The V gene's germline CDR1 is MDHEN and CDR2 SYDVKM. V dropped 8 bases and J dropped 5 bases, with 15 bases sitting between them. This CDR3 is 13 amino acids long.

The rearrangement links TRBV19 to TRBJ1-4; TRBD1 aligns across 7 bases. Germline CDR1 LNHDA, CDR2 SQIVND (reference sequence). V shed 2 bases, J shed 0 bases, and the junction held 6 bases outside the gene matches. The CDR3 spans 17 residues. The CDR3: CASSIKVGTATNEKLFF. In DNA form, the CDR3 reads TGTGCCAGTAGTATAAAAGTGGGGACAGCAACTAATGAAAAACTGTTTTTT.

V is TRBV5-4 and J is TRBJ1-6, with a weak D call TRBD1 (5 bases). This CDR3 has 14 amino acids. V lost 3 bases and J lost 10, with 14 bases in between. Germline CDR1 SGHNT, CDR2 YYREEE (reference sequence). Here the CDR3 DNA reads TGTGCCAGCAGCTCCGGGACGTCGGGGTCACCCCTCCACTTT. Translation gives CASSSGTSGSPLHF. The entire variable domain, with the rest obtained from reference TRBV5-4 and TRBJ1-6, is as follows: ETGVTQSPTHLIKTRGQQVTLRCSSQSGHNTVSWYQQALGQGPQFIFQYYREEENGRGNFPPRFSGLQFPNYSSELNVNALELDDSALYLCASSSGTSGSPLHFGNGTRLTVT.

This clone was detected only once. The chain couples TRBV4-3 to TRBJ1-1; D may be TRBD1 (5 bases). Between the trimmed V and J ends, which lost 3 bases and 0 bases, there was a span of 11 bases. CDR3 length: 15 residues. Germline V gene sequence: CDR1 LGHNA, CDR2 YSLEER. The CDR3 DNA is TGCGCCAGCAGCCACCTCCGGGGGATGAACACTGAAGCTTTCTTT. Protein product: CASSHLRGMNTEAFF.

The chain is built from TRBV5-1 and TRBJ2-1; D possibly corresponds to TRBD2 (6 bases). The germline V gene has CDR1 SGHRS and CDR2 YFSETQ. The CDR3 covers 15 residues. V dropped 8 bases and J dropped 0 bases, with 15 bases sitting between them. This CDR3 reads CASGTRDSSYNEQFF. CDR3 coding DNA: TGCGCCAGTGGGACTCGAGATAGCTCCTACAATGAGCAGTTCTTC.

This clone was recorded a few times. The chain employs TRBV5-1 and TRBJ2-1, with unresolved D. V was shortened by 0 bases and J by 12 bases, with 7 bases between the two germline ends. The CDR3 has 11 residues. Germline V gene lookup returns CDR1 SGHRS and CDR2 YFSETQ. The CDR3 DNA is TGCGCCAGCAGCTTGGACCGTGGGCAGTTCTTC. It is translated as CASSLDRGQFF.

This chain uses TRBV6-1 with TRBJ1-2, with unresolved D. The germline gives CDR1 MNHNS, CDR2 SASEGT. The CDR3 runs 12 residues. The V end was cut by 1 base, the J end by 5 bases, with 5 bases between. For the CDR3, the DNA is TGTGCCAGCAGTGAAGGCGAATATGGCTACACCTTC. Translation gives CASSEGEYGYTF.

The rearrangement uses TRBV19 and TRBJ2-1; 12 bases fit TRBD2. This CDR3 contains 18 residues. Germline V gives CDR1 LNHDA, CDR2 SQIVND (reference sequence). After removal of 6 bases from V and 0 bases from J, the junction contained 9 bases not matched to a gene. In DNA, the CDR3 is TGTGCCAGTAGCCTCGGGACTAGCGGGCGAAGCTCCTACAATGAGCAGTTCTTC. Translation: CASSLGTSGRSSYNEQFF.

The chain has TRBV28 and TRBJ2-7; TRBD2 aligns across 7 bases. Per germline, CDR1 MDHEN and CDR2 SYDVKM. This CDR3 contains 14 residues. J lost 4 bases, V lost 5 bases, and 8 bases had no gene match. CDR3 in DNA: TGTGCCAGCAGTCCAGCGGGACTCCTTTACGAGCAGTACTTC. As protein: CASSPAGLLYEQYF.

The CDR3 reads CASSLAGRTKNIQYF. In nucleotides, the CDR3 is TGTGCCAGCAGTTTGGCCGGGAGAACCAAAAACATTCAGTACTTC. V is TRBV27 and J is TRBJ2-4, with D tentatively TRBD2 (6 bases). The germline CDR1 and CDR2 sequences are MNHEY and SMNVEV (reference sequence). The CDR3 contains 15 residues. Trimming left V 3 bases short and J 2 bases short, with 11 bases between.

The V and J genes are TRBV7-2 and TRBJ1-5; perhaps TRBD1 as D (5 bases). V was trimmed by 2 bases and J by 5 bases, leaving 19 bases between them. Germline V gene data show CDR1 as SGHTA and CDR2 as FQGNSA. This CDR3 region has 17 residues. The CDR3 region is CASSLSQTWGRDQPQHF. CDR3 sequence (DNA): TGTGCCAGCAGCTTAAGTCAGACTTGGGGACGGGATCAGCCCCAGCATTTT.

The count of this clone is one. V is TRBV6-2 or TRBV6-3 and J is TRBJ1-5, with a tentative D call TRBD1 (6 bases). V dropped 6 bases and J dropped 4 bases, with 7 bases sitting between them. The CDR3 length is 12 residues. Germline lookup yields CDR1 MNHEY and CDR2 SVGEGT. CDR3 loop: CASSGQNQPQHF. The DNA of the CDR3 is TGTGCCAGCAGCGGACAGAATCAGCCCCAGCATTTT.

This chain uses TRBV6-5 with TRBJ1-2; D call uncertain. In germline, CDR1 is MNHEY, CDR2 SVGAGI. The CDR3 loop spans 14 amino acids. Trimming pared 5 bases from V and 1 base from J, leaving 11 bases between. The CDR3 loop reads CASSIGRDNYGYTF. DNA for the CDR3: TGTGCCAGCAGTATCGGGAGGGATAACTATGGCTACACCTTC.

The rearrangement joins TRBV7-8 to TRBJ2-7; TRBD1 matches 10 bases. Trimming took 5 bases from V and 4 from J; bases not matched to a gene: 5. The CDR3 has 14 residues. Germline CDR1 and CDR2: SGHVS and FQNEAQ. The CDR3: CASSPTGGGYEQYF. CDR3 nucleotide sequence: TGTGCCAGCAGCCCGACAGGGGGCGGTTACGAGCAGTACTTC.

J is TRBJ2-5 and V is TRBV5-8; tentative D call: TRBD2 (5 bases). Germline V gene data show CDR1 as SGHTS and CDR2 as YDEGEE. The CDR3 has 15 amino acids. Trimming removed 2 bases at V and 4 bases at J, with 15 bases between. The DNA for the CDR3 is TGTGCCAGCAGCTTCGGTCTCGATCGGGGAGAGACCCAGTACTTC. Protein: CASSFGLDRGETQYF.

The V gene is TRBV19, the J gene TRBJ1-2, with D perhaps matching TRBD1 (5 bases). The CDR3 extends over 16 amino acids. CDR1 is LNHDA, CDR2 SQIVND, per germline (reference sequence). V lost 5 bases and J lost 4, with 20 bases in between. The CDR3 nucleotides read TGTGCCAGTAGTCCCGTTTGGGGCGCGTCTGGCTATGGCTACACCTTC. Its translation: CASSPVWGASGYGYTF.